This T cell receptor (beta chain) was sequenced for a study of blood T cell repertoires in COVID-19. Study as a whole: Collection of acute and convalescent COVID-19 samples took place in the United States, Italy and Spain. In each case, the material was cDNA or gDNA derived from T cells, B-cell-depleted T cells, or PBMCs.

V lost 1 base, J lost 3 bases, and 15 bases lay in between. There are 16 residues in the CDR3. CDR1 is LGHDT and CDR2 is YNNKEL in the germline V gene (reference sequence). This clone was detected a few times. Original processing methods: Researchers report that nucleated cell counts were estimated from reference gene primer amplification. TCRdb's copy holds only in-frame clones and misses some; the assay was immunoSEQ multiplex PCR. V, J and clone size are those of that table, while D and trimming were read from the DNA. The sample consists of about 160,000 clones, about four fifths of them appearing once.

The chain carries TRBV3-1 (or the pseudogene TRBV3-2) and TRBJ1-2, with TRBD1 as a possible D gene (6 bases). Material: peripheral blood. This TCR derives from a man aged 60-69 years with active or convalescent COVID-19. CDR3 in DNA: TGTGCCAGCAGCCAAGTGGTCCAGGGGCCACACTATGGCTACACCTTC. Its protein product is CASSQVVQGPHYGYTF.